This T cell receptor beta chain was identified during a study of T cell repertoires in ileal Crohn's disease (dated by TCRdb to about 2019). Some background on the complete study: The median duration of disease was approximately 8.5 years, and at the time of surgery 35% of patients were active smokers. All patients had surgery for a complication: stricturing disease in 61% and penetrating disease in 39%. About half of the patients received postoperative therapy: eleven to twelve received thiopurines and roughly 17 received anti-TNF agents. M6 samples consisted of neoterminal ileum biopsies collected during postoperative colonoscopy. The TCR repertoire was analysed in approximately 61 patients with Crohn's disease drawn from a prospective multicentre cohort. Running in parallel with the study was a multicentre cohort set up to find predictors of early endoscopic recurrence following ileocolonic resection. A Rutgeerts score higher than i0 was the definition used for endoscopic postoperative recurrence. A total of roughly 170 mucosal samples from approximately 57 patients were sequenced, collected from several sites on the surgical specimen and at postoperative endoscopy. General study outcomes and caveats: Sorted CD8 T cells carried more high-frequency clones than CD4 T cells, suggesting mucosal expansions were mainly CD8. Higher high-frequency clone percentages at surgery were associated with endoscopic recurrence; all patients with clonality above 26.8% (18/57) had recurrence. Postoperative endoscopy timing varied within the first year after surgery, with a median delay of about 7 months. Patients who were active smokers at surgery had a significantly higher proportion of clonal expansions than non-smokers (around 24% vs 18%, p=0.02). Only a subgroup of patients, of unstated size, had their mucosal CD4 and CD8 T cells sorted and sequenced.

Around 550 nanograms of biopsy DNA per sample were submitted for commercial TCRB immunosequencing. Adaptive Biotechnology amplified the CDR3 regions from genomic DNA with a two-step multiplex PCR designed to control amplification bias. In the first PCR, primers covered every V and J gene segment, and in the second PCR, barcodes and Illumina adapters were added. An Illumina instrument was used to sequence the CDR3 libraries. The source study handled its data this way. Vendor-provided pipelines were combined with custom analysis of raw data in R/Bioconductor under R version 3.3.0. Clonality, which ranges from 0 to 1, was calculated as the inverse of the normalised Shannon entropy across all productive clones. The repertoire share taken up by the top 100 clones defined high-frequency clones, and only clones that passed a 95% confidence test were kept. Overlap between samples was measured with the Morisita-Horn index, while repertoire diversity was measured with the Simpson index. TCRdb retrieved this table from immuneACCESS and kept in-frame rearrangements only. Not all clones are present; in checked studies, unresolved V genes account for under half, and no reason is known for the remainder. The D gene and trimming were derived from the DNA, and the V and J assignments and clone size from that table. For this sample the table gives about 12,000 clones, of which 82% were detected only once. Together, the top ten hold 11% of the sample.

This clone was observed a handful of times. The antigen this receptor binds is unknown. Nothing much larger sits one base from this clone, and base qualities are not available. Interpreted using the paper, the time point label stands for: neoterminal ileum biopsy at postoperative endoscopy, about 6 months after surgery. Adults with ileal or ileocolonic Crohn's disease and an indication for ileocolonic resection were eligible for inclusion. Whole ileal mucosal biopsies were stored frozen at -80°C before DNA extraction. A TRizol-based method was used to extract genomic DNA from the frozen whole biopsies, and the DNA was quantified with a NanoDrop 2000 spectrophotometer. For CDR1 and CDR2, the germline V gene lists SGHDT and YYEEEE. Trimming accounts for 0 bases at V and 3 bases at J, while the number of junction bases matched to no gene is 1. The CDR3 runs 14 residues from the cysteine to the phenylalanine. The entry retains the CDR3 DNA only, 42 bases that are in frame from base 1.

The rearranged segments are TRBV5-6 and TRBJ2-5; the junction holds 8 bases that match TRBD2. Sequenced: ileal tissue. This TCR was sampled from an adult with Crohn's disease. The DNA sequence is as follows: TGTGCCAGCAGCTTGGGGCGGGGGGAAGAGACCCAGTACTTC. Its translation reads: CASSLGRGEETQYF.